A single sample gave rise to the 6 T cell receptor beta chains below, sequenced in a study of cytomegalovirus exposure and HLA in healthy donors. The PCR had 60 Vbeta and 13 Jbeta primers. The method was immunoSEQ multiplex PCR; TCRdb's version includes in-frame clones alone and lacks a portion of them. Of 85,000 to 100,000 clones listed, roughly 80% were seen once; the top ten hold approximately 6.4%. The material sequenced was PBMCs. Source of these receptors: a man aged 35 to 55 in good health and CMV-seropositive.

The CDR3 coding sequence is TGTGCCAGCAGTGAATTTTTAGCGGGGGAGACCCAGTACTTC. Residues: CASSEFLAGETQYF. V and J are TRBV25-1 and TRBJ2-5, with TRBD2 identical over 8 bases. Per germline, CDR1 MGHDK and CDR2 SYGVNS. CDR3 length: 14 amino acids. The junction had 3 bases not matched to a gene; V was cut back by 1 base and J by 5 bases.

The chain joins TRBV7-2 to TRBJ1-5; the D gene is possibly TRBD1 (6 bases). V gave up 3 bases and J gave up 0 bases, with 9 bases separating them. Germline CDR1 reads SGHTA; CDR2 reads FQGNSA. CDR3 length: 15 residues. The CDR3 reads CASSLNRDSNQPQHF. The CDR3 DNA sequence: TGTGCCAGCAGCTTGAACAGGGATAGCAATCAGCCCCAGCATTTT.

The rearrangement links TRBV9 to TRBJ2-5, with D maybe TRBD1 (6 bases). Per the germline V gene, CDR1 is SGDLS and CDR2 is YYNGEE. The germline V and J ends were trimmed by 4 bases and 2 bases, with 12 bases remaining between them. The CDR3 is made up of 14 amino acids. DNA of the CDR3: TGTGCCAGCAGCTATGGGACAACTCAAGAGACCCAGTACTTC. Translation gives CASSYGTTQETQYF.

V usage is TRBV11-2 and J usage is TRBJ1-2, with TRBD1 as a possible D gene (6 bases). There are 15 residues in the CDR3. V was shortened by 5 bases and J by 4 bases, with 17 bases between the two germline ends. Germline V gene sequence: CDR1 SGHAT, CDR2 FQNNGV. The chain's CDR3 is CASSLVQGGSYGYTF. In DNA form, the CDR3 reads TGTGCCAGCAGCCTCGTACAGGGAGGGTCCTATGGCTACACCTTC.

The sample holds a few counts of this clone. The J gene is TRBJ2-7, the V gene TRBV7-9; no firm D call. The CDR3 has 12 residues. The V gene's germline CDR1 is SEHNR and CDR2 FQNEAQ (reference sequence). The V and J ends lost 5 bases and 9 bases respectively, with 14 bases between them. CDR3 sequence (DNA): TGTGCCAGCAGCCATCAGCCTTCGGGGCAGTACTTC. It codes for CASSHQPSGQYF. The full variable domain, its missing parts supplied by reference TRBV7-9 and TRBJ2-7, is DTGVSQNPRHKITKRGQNVTFRCDPISEHNRLYWYRQTLGQGPEFLTYFQNEAQLEKSRLLSDRFSAERPKGSFSTLEIQRTEQGDSAMYLCASSHQPSGQYFGPGTRLTVT.

J is TRBJ1-5 and V is TRBV5-6, with TRBD1 identical over 7 bases. Germline CDR1 is SGHDT and CDR2 is YYEEEE. The V segment lost 5 bases and the J segment 4 bases; nucleotides outside the gene matches: 6. The length of the CDR3 is 14 residues. CDR3 loop: CASRRTGGNQPQHF. CDR3 DNA sequence: TGTGCCAGCAGGCGGACAGGAGGGAATCAGCCCCAGCATTTT.